In its sample, the clone carrying this TCR beta chain was seen once. Additional DNA sequences in this sample encode the identical CDR3. The data were obtained in a study of T cell changes during pregnancy in multiple sclerosis. Germline V gives CDR1 MDHEN, CDR2 SYDVKM. CDR3 length: 14 residues. V shed 6 bases, J shed 4 bases, and the junction held 8 bases outside the gene matches. TCRdb's copy holds only in-frame clones and misses some; the assay was immunoSEQ multiplex PCR. The sample includes 30,000 to 50,000 clones, around 90% of them seen just once. This sample comprised CD4+ T cells from peripheral blood mononuclear cells, obtained in the third trimester of pregnancy. This receptor was obtained from a female donor with multiple sclerosis, enrolled in a pregnancy study. V usage is TRBV28 and J usage is TRBJ2-7, with 8 bases fitting TRBD1. The CDR3 spells CASSSPGQAYEQYF. CDR3 DNA: TGTGCCAGCAGCTCTCCGGGACAGGCGTACGAGCAGTACTTC.